This T cell receptor beta chain was obtained from a study of blood T cell repertoires in COVID-19. Study context: The cDNA or gDNA used as material had been derived from T cells, B-cell-depleted T cells, or PBMCs.

Sequencing used immunoSEQ multiplex PCR; TCRdb keeps in-frame clones, though not all of them. The repertoire holds a few hundred thousand clones, with roughly 80% as singletons. In germline, CDR1 is MGHRA, CDR2 YSYEKL. Trimming removed 0 bases from V and 3 bases from J; junction bases left unmatched: 3. There are 16 residues in the CDR3. The sample taken for sequencing was PBMCs or T cells enriched from blood (not recorded which). The clonotype was recovered from a man in his forties or fifties who had recovered from COVID-19. The V call is TRBV4-1, the J call TRBJ2-1, with 9 bases aligning to TRBD1. The CDR3 DNA is TGCGCCAGCAGCCAAGACCCGACAGGGGGCTACAATGAGCAGTTCTTC. Translated: CASSQDPTGGYNEQFF.